This TCR beta chain appears in the sequencing data of a study of T cells in Graves' hyperthyroidism and ophthalmopathy. CDR3 size: 14 residues. J lost 5 bases, V lost 6 bases, and 9 bases had no gene match. The germline CDR1 and CDR2 sequences are SGHKS and YYEKEE (reference sequence). Regions amplified from RNA transcripts were the TCR beta CDR3 regions. The HTBI set primed first-round TCR CDR3 RT-PCR. TCRdb processed the multiplex PCR reads anew with MiXCR; each CDR3 protein has one entry. Found here are hundreds of thousands of distinct CDR3 sequences, more than 13% of them singletons; the top ten hold under 30%. This clonotype was detected many times.

Source material: blood. The chain uses TRBV5-5 and TRBJ2-5; 8 nucleotides match TRBD2. The clonotype originates from a man aged 50 to 59 with Graves' ophthalmopathy. CDR3 amino acids: CASNRAGVFETQYF. In DNA, the CDR3 is TGTGCCAGCAACCGAGCGGGAGTATTTGAGACCCAGTACTTC. Filled out from reference TRBV5-5 and TRBJ2-5, the complete variable domain reads DAGVTQSPTHLIKTRGQQVTLRCSPISGHKSVSWYQQVLGQGPQFIFQYYEKEERGRGNFPDRFSARQFPNYSSELNVNALLLGDSALYLCASNRAGVFETQYFGPGTRLLVL.